The table lists the clone carrying this T cell receptor (beta chain) with a few counts. The target antigen is unknown. Described treatment: approximately nine-day PBMC culture with coronavirus spike peptide pools or control peptides (ViraFEST assay). CD4+ T-cell collection from the unexposed donor predated the COVID-19 pandemic (2011-2018). Peptide pools at 8 to 10 ug/ml, together with 8.5 to 10 IU/ml IL-2, were added to cultures of 1.5 million to 2.5 million PBMCs per well. The data belong to a study of vaccination and CD4 T cells after COVID-19. Study context: The convalescents included six males and four females, and among them two were Hispanic while seven were Caucasian. Stimulation of cells relied on overlapping spike peptides derived from SARS-CoV-2, HCoV-NL63, HCoV-OC43 and HCoV-229E. A CEFX pool, an HIV-1 Nef pool, or no peptide went to control cultures.

Germline CDR1 reads SNHLY; CDR2 reads FYNNEI. This CDR3 spans 14 amino acids. Trimming removed 11 bases at V and 7 bases at J, with 23 bases between. Sequencing of the DNA from cultured CD4+ T cells was carried out with the Oncomine TCR Beta short-read assay. TCRdb fed the PCR reads into MiXCR, producing one record per CDR3 protein. The top ten clones hold 20% to 25% of a sample with 5,500 to 8,000 distinct CDR3 sequences, around half of them seen once. The chain is built from TRBV2 and TRBJ1-2; D perhaps matches TRBD1 (6 bases). The sequenced material came from CD4+ T cells from blood, cultured in vitro. This TCR was recovered from a human donor in good health. CDR3 residues: CASRTGGQGFGYTF. CDR3 DNA sequence: TGTGCCTCCCGAACCGGGGGGCAGGGCTTTGGCTACACCTTC.